This paragraph covers one TCR beta chain sequence. Negative isolation was used for CD8+ and CD4+ T cells and FACS enrichment for TEMRA cells. This entry is derived from a study of CD8 T cells in Susac syndrome. J gave up 4 bases and V 6 bases, and 8 bases lay outside the gene matches. This CDR3 comprises 14 residues. Per germline, CDR1 MNHEY and CDR2 SVGAGI. Random hexamers served to reverse transcribe about 0.5 to 1 ug RNA. The authors amplified TCR beta CDR3 across 54 Vbeta and 13 Jbeta using immunoSEQ multiplex PCR. TCRdb independently ran MiXCR on the immunoSEQ multiplex PCR reads; one entry per CDR3 protein. Among more than 70,000 distinct CDR3 sequences listed, 80% to 95% were seen once.

The chain carries TRBV6-5 and TRBJ1-2, with 7 bases that match TRBD1. The sample taken for sequencing was CD8+ T cells from PBMCs. This TCR came from a human donor in good health. The CDR3 DNA reads TGTGCCAGCAGATCGGACAGGATCTTCTATGGCTACACCTTC. Its translation: CASRSDRIFYGYTF.